This T cell receptor beta chain was captured by sequencing in a study of blood T cell repertoires in COVID-19. In the study overall: COVID-19 samples collected from the United States, Italy and Spain covered acute and convalescent phases.

Germline V CDR1 and CDR2: MNHEY, SVGEGT. The CDR3 contains 17 residues. The V gene lost 0 bases and the J gene lost 3 bases, with 18 bases spanning the gap. Authors' methods: Amplifying reference gene primers gave estimates of nucleated cell counts. Measured with immunoSEQ multiplex PCR; TCRdb has only the in-frame clones, and not every one. V, J and clone size were drawn from that table, and D and trimming were deduced from the DNA. The table has 60,000 to 95,000 clones, approximately 90% seen once. The J gene is TRBJ2-7, the V gene TRBV6-2 or TRBV6-3; a possible D gene is TRBD2 (6 bases). This sequence originates from a human donor in a cohort sampled during active COVID-19. The source material was peripheral blood. The CDR3 loop is CASSYSGRVRRDYEQYF. The CDR3 nucleotides read TGTGCCAGCAGTTACTCGGGCAGGGTTAGGAGGGACTACGAGCAGTACTTC.